This T cell receptor beta chain was profiled in a study of control samples from healthy donors and cancer patients. Method: immunoSEQ multiplex PCR; TCRdb's copy keeps in-frame clones and lacks some. The table has fewer than 45,000 clones, around 93% seen once; the top ten hold about a fifth. Germline V gene lookup returns CDR1 SEHNR and CDR2 FQNEAQ (reference sequence). The germline V and J ends were trimmed by 5 bases and 8 bases, with 21 bases remaining between them. This CDR3 comprises 15 residues. To note about this clone: The sample has other DNA sequences that encode this CDR3 too.

The J gene is TRBJ1-2, the V gene TRBV7-9; maybe TRBD1 (5 bases). The sample comprised PBMCs. The TCR originated in a woman between 35 and 50 years old with head and neck cancer. CDR3 loop: CASSALTTAGGGYTF. The DNA of the CDR3 is TGTGCCAGCAGCGCTCTGACGACGGCCGGGGGGGGCTACACCTTC.